Below are 26 T cell receptor beta chains sequenced from a single sample in a study of Graves' ophthalmopathy and Graves' hyperthyroidism. Beta-chain TCR CDR3 regions were amplified from RNA transcripts. HTBI primers were employed in first-round RT-PCR, then a second-round multiplex PCR followed. One entry per CDR3 protein results from TCRdb running MiXCR on the multiplex PCR reads. The sample records more than 550,000 distinct CDR3 sequences, about 38% being singletons. The sample was peripheral blood. The receptor set was obtained from an adult man with Graves' ophthalmopathy.

This clonotype was observed a handful of times. CDR3 amino acids: CASSQAGEVGDGYTF. The CDR3 nucleotides are TGCGCCAGCAGCCAAGCTGGGGAGGTCGGGGATGGCTACACCTTC. V is TRBV4-3 and J is TRBJ1-2; unclear D gene. This CDR3 comprises 15 residues. Trimming cost V 1 base and J 6 bases, with 15 bases left between them. Per germline, CDR1 LGHNA and CDR2 YSLEER.

The chain has TRBV7-9 and TRBJ1-3, with D possibly matching TRBD1 (6 bases). With 5 bases removed from V and 8 bases from J, the gap between germline ends came to 19 bases. The CDR3 totals 15 residues. In germline, CDR1 is SEHNR, CDR2 FQNEAQ (reference sequence). The CDR3 region has the DNA TGTGCCAGCAGCAGTTTTGGGGGCGATGGCTACACCATATATTTT. Its translation is CASSSFGGDGYTIYF.

This chain links TRBV29-1 with TRBJ1-2; D is undetermined. Germline V lookup: CDR1 SQVTM, CDR2 ANQGSEA. Between the trimmed V and J ends, which lost 1 base and 8 bases, there was a span of 11 bases. This CDR3 spans 12 amino acids. As DNA, the CDR3 is TGCAGCGTTGAAGGGCAGCTAGAAGGCTACACCTTC. This translates into CSVEGQLEGYTF.

In DNA, the CDR3 is TGTGCCAGCAGTGAAGGGGGGGCGCACACTGAAAAACTGTTTTTT. It encodes CASSEGGAHTEKLFF. This chain joins TRBV25-1 and TRBJ1-4; perhaps TRBD1 as D (6 bases). This CDR3 contains 15 residues. Per germline, CDR1 MGHDK and CDR2 SYGVNS. Trimming stripped 2 bases from V and 7 bases from J, with 14 bases between.

For this clonotype: The junction shows a germline mismatch at one end, possibly a read error. V and J are TRBV7-9 and TRBJ1-6, with unresolved D. CDR1 is SEHNR, CDR2 FQNEAQ, per germline (reference sequence). This CDR3 is 13 amino acids long. The CDR3 DNA sequence: TGTCCCAGCAGCTTCCAATATAATTCACCCCTCCACTTT. Its protein is CPSSFQYNSPLHF.

This chain uses TRBV20-1 with TRBJ2-7, with 13 bases that match TRBD2. The CDR3 is made up of 16 amino acids. The V and J ends lost 3 bases and 4 bases, in that order; junction bases with no gene match: 9. Germline V lookup: CDR1 DFQATT, CDR2 SNEGSKA (reference sequence). CDR3 bases: TGCAGTGCTAGGCTAGGGGGACTAGCGGGACGGTACGAGCAGTACTTC. It is translated as CSARLGGLAGRYEQYF.

This clonotype was counted many times. The gene calls are TRBV19 and TRBJ1-1, with unresolved D. Germline CDR1 reads LNHDA; CDR2 reads SQIVND (reference sequence). Trimming stripped 5 bases from V and 5 bases from J, with 12 bases between. The CDR3 contains 13 residues. The CDR3 region has the DNA TGTGCCAGTAGTGGCCGGACTCCGACTGAAGCTTTCTTT. Amino acid sequence: CASSGRTPTEAFF.

Concerning this clonotype itself: The junction differs from germline at one of its ends, possibly a read error. V usage is TRBV5-6 and J usage is TRBJ1-6; D is unresolved. This CDR3 has 15 amino acids. Germline values: CDR1 SGHDT, CDR2 YYEEEE. CDR3 sequence reads: CASSLVGQLNSPLHF. Here the CDR3 DNA reads TGCGCCAGCAGCTTGGTAGGGCAGCTTAATTCACCCCTCCACTTT.

Ten or more counts support this clonotype. The V gene is TRBV7-9, the J gene TRBJ1-6; D call uncertain. The CDR3 consists of 11 residues. CDR1 is SEHNR, CDR2 FQNEAQ, per germline (reference sequence). V lost 7 bases to trimming and J lost 5 bases, with 3 bases between them. This CDR3 reads CASNHNSPLHF. In DNA form, the CDR3 reads TGTGCCAGCAACCATAATTCACCCCTCCACTTT.

The chain couples TRBV19 to TRBJ1-2; D perhaps matches TRBD1 (5 bases). The germline V and J ends were trimmed by 5 bases and 0 bases, with 13 bases remaining between them. CDR1 LNHDA and CDR2 SQIVND come from the germline V gene (reference sequence). This CDR3 has 15 amino acids. CDR3 loop: CASSARRTPNYGYTF. The CDR3, as DNA: TGTGCCAGTAGTGCCCGGAGGACACCTAACTATGGCTACACCTTC.

This clonotype has just a few counts. The V gene is TRBV20-1, the J gene TRBJ2-7, with a weak D call TRBD1 (6 bases). The CDR3 sequence is 13 residues long. From germline, CDR1 is DFQATT and CDR2 SNEGSKA (reference sequence). Trimming took off 0 bases at V and 3 bases at J, with 9 bases between the two ends. CDR3 nucleotide sequence: TGCAGTGCTAGAGATTTACAGGGCTACGAGCAGTACTTC. Its translation: CSARDLQGYEQYF.

This clonotype was counted many times. The V gene is TRBV20-1, the J gene TRBJ1-5; D remains unclear. Trimming shortened V by 3 bases and J by 1 base, and 7 bases separated the two germline ends. This CDR3 has 13 residues. Germline loops: CDR1 DFQATT, CDR2 SNEGSKA (reference sequence). The CDR3 sequence: CSARMWSNQPQHF. CDR3 nucleotide sequence: TGCAGTGCTAGGATGTGGAGCAATCAGCCCCAGCATTTT.

The chain is built from TRBV29-1 and TRBJ1-4; unclear D gene. The CDR3 covers 12 residues. Germline assignment: CDR1 SQVTM and CDR2 ANQGSEA. Trimming shortened V by 7 bases and J by 6 bases, and 12 bases separated the two germline ends. In nucleotides, the CDR3 is TGCAGCGGGGCAGGAGTGGATGAAAAACTGTTTTTT. Its translation is CSGAGVDEKLFF.

A single count supports this clonotype. The CDR3 nucleotides are TGTGCCAGCAGTTTTCCCCCTTCCAGGACAGGGCGTCCTAGAAACACCATATATTTT. The encoded protein is CASSFPPSRTGRPRNTIYF. The rearrangement links TRBV11-2 to TRBJ1-3; 8 bases are a match to TRBD1. The CDR3 contains 19 residues. Germline CDR1 SGHAT, CDR2 FQNNGV. Losses at the gene ends were 6 bases for V and 5 bases for J; bases not matched to a gene: 21.

Note on this clonotype: This could be a read error, since a much larger clone is one nucleotide away. This rearrangement joins TRBV7-9 to TRBJ1-2; the D gene is possibly TRBD1 (5 bases). The V end was cut by 6 bases, the J end by 6 bases, with 17 bases between. Per the germline V gene, CDR1 is SEHNR and CDR2 is FQNEAQ (reference sequence). This CDR3 comprises 14 residues. Here the CDR3 reads CASSPRRGSDGYTF. The DNA for the CDR3 is TGTGCCAGCAGTCCAAGGAGGGGCTCGGATGGCTACACCTTC.

Many counts were recorded for this clonotype. In DNA, the CDR3 is TGTGCCACCAGCAGAGCCTGGAGCGGGCCAAACACCGGGGAGCTGTTTTTT. It translates to CATSRAWSGPNTGELFF. The genes are TRBV15 and TRBJ2-2; TRBD2 might be the D (6 bases). V was pared by 1 base and J by 2 bases, with 14 bases between. The V gene's germline CDR1 is LNHNV and CDR2 YYDKDF (reference sequence). The CDR3 totals 17 residues.

There are many counts of this clonotype. The genes are TRBV5-1 and TRBJ2-5, with D tentatively TRBD1 or TRBD2 (5 bases each). The CDR3 extends over 14 amino acids. V was trimmed by 0 bases and J by 3 bases, leaving 9 bases between them. Germline V lookup: CDR1 SGHRS, CDR2 YFSETQ. CDR3 DNA sequence: TGCGCCAGCAGCTTGGAACTAGGGGAAGAGACCCAGTACTTC. It codes for CASSLELGEETQYF.

Notes on this clonotype: At one end, the junction sequence differs from germline, possibly due to a read error. The V call is TRBV10-3, the J call TRBJ1-6; D uncertain. There are 15 residues in the CDR3. The V gene's germline CDR1 is ENHRY and CDR2 SYGVKD. The DNA of the CDR3 is TGTGCCAGCAGTGAATATGAGGGATTGGCTTCACCCCTCCACTTT. This encodes CASSEYEGLASPLHF.

Only a few counts were recorded for this clonotype. The chain couples TRBV5-6 to TRBJ1-5; D is ambiguous. This CDR3 is built from 13 residues. Germline V lookup: CDR1 SGHDT, CDR2 YYEEEE. The V gene lost 4 bases and the J gene lost 0 bases, with 5 bases spanning the gap. The DNA for the CDR3 is TGTGCCAGCAGCCATTATAGCAATCAGCCCCAGCATTTT. Translated, it gives CASSHYSNQPQHF.

This chain links TRBV19 with TRBJ2-7; D gene uncertain. This CDR3 contains 14 residues. Germline-derived CDR1 and CDR2 are LNHDA and SQIVND (reference sequence). Trimming took 4 bases from V and 2 from J, leaving 12 bases between them. The CDR3 sequence: CASSSRVFPYEQYF. In nucleotides, the CDR3 is TGTGCCAGTAGTAGCCGGGTATTCCCCTACGAGCAGTACTTC.

This chain connects TRBV20-1 to TRBJ1-2; the match to TRBD1 covers 7 bases. V was clipped by 6 bases and J by 6 bases; unmatched bases: 7. CDR3 length: 12 amino acids. Germline V gene sequence: CDR1 DFQATT, CDR2 SNEGSKA (reference sequence). The CDR3 loop reads CSAIDRDHGYTF. The DNA for the CDR3 is TGCAGTGCCATTGACAGGGACCATGGCTACACCTTC.

The chain links TRBV7-2 to TRBJ1-3, with a weak D call TRBD1 (6 bases). V was pared by 3 bases and J by 2 bases, with 8 bases between. Germline assignment: CDR1 SGHTA and CDR2 FQGNSA. The CDR3 extends over 14 amino acids. CDR3 residues: CASSLWGPGNTIYF. The CDR3 DNA sequence: TGTGCCAGCAGCTTGTGGGGGCCTGGAAACACCATATATTTT.

This clonotype was detected many times. V and J are TRBV2 and TRBJ1-4; D is uncertain. The CDR3 loop spans 11 amino acids. The V end was cut by 8 bases, the J end by 10 bases, with 11 bases between. Per germline, CDR1 SNHLY and CDR2 FYNNEI. The CDR3 DNA reads TGTGCCAGCGGGCTCCTGGGAAAACTGTTTTTT. It codes for CASGLLGKLFF.

The V call is TRBV5-8, the J call TRBJ2-7; 10 bases align to TRBD1. V lost 0 bases and J lost 3; bases outside the gene matches: 6. CDR3 size: 16 residues. CDR1 SGHTS and CDR2 YDEGEE come from the germline V gene. CDR3 sequence reads: CASSLADWDRGYEQYF. The CDR3 DNA follows: TGTGCCAGCAGCTTGGCCGATTGGGACAGGGGCTACGAGCAGTACTTC.

A few counts support this clonotype. Given a much more abundant clone one base away, this may be a read error. The chain employs TRBV7-8 and TRBJ2-5, with TRBD1 as a possible D gene (6 bases). CDR1 is SGHVS, CDR2 FQNEAQ, per germline. CDR3 length: 13 amino acids. Trimming shortened V by 5 bases and J by 4 bases, and 11 bases separated the two germline ends. The CDR3 sequence is CASSPGQLETQYF. In DNA form, the CDR3 reads TGTGCCAGCAGCCCAGGACAGCTAGAGACCCAGTACTTC.

The chain is built from TRBV4-1 and TRBJ1-3; D may be TRBD1 (6 bases). Per germline, CDR1 MGHRA and CDR2 YSYEKL. The CDR3 consists of 17 residues. The ends were cut back, 2 bases at V and 1 base at J, with 15 bases in the middle. CDR3 bases: TGCGCCAGCAGCCAAACAGGGCAGCCCCTATCTGGAAACACCATATATTTT. Translated, it gives CASSQTGQPLSGNTIYF.